This is a list of T cell receptor beta chains from one sample in a study of shared clonotypes between healthy human individuals. Some clones are missing from TCRdb's copy, which holds only in-frame ones; the method was immunoSEQ multiplex PCR. The sample records about 2.5 million clones, around 92% being singletons. Sequencing was done on a sample of naive CD4+ T cells from PBMCs. The receptors shown here come from a man younger than 35 in good health. Some clones in this sample may be carry-over from other donors' samples. CDR3s leave out the opening cysteine and the closing phenylalanine or tryptophan. Each record gives: V gene, J gene, CDR3 length, clone size, CDR3 protein. Clone size is given for some rows only: seen once, a few or many times, or a class if the clone is expanded.

v_call: TRBV7-2
j_call: TRBJ1-2
cdr3_length: 12
clone_size: -
cdr3_aa: ASSRGTGSYGYT

v_call: TRBV6-1
j_call: TRBJ1-5
cdr3_length: 11
clone_size: -
cdr3_aa: ASTGGTYRPQH

v_call: TRBV5-6
j_call: TRBJ1-2
cdr3_length: 13
clone_size: once
cdr3_aa: ASSFYASGPHGYT

v_call: TRBV30
j_call: TRBJ1-1
cdr3_length: 9
clone_size: -
cdr3_aa: ASPGVTEAF

v_call: TRBV7-9
j_call: TRBJ2-3
cdr3_length: 12
clone_size: -
cdr3_aa: ASSPGRGTDTQY

v_call: TRBV29-1
j_call: TRBJ2-5
cdr3_length: 10
clone_size: -
cdr3_aa: SVELVQETQY

v_call: TRBV19
j_call: TRBJ1-1
cdr3_length: 13
clone_size: -
cdr3_aa: ASSIDPGENTEAF

v_call: TRBV11-2
j_call: TRBJ2-7
cdr3_length: 15
clone_size: -
cdr3_aa: ASSLGPGRGPTYEQY

v_call: TRBV11-2
j_call: TRBJ2-2
cdr3_length: 11
clone_size: -
cdr3_aa: ASSLQGPGELF

v_call: TRBV7-7
j_call: TRBJ2-3
cdr3_length: 15
clone_size: once
cdr3_aa: ASSYGTSGSGLDTQY

v_call: TRBV4-1
j_call: TRBJ2-3
cdr3_length: 12
clone_size: -
cdr3_aa: ASSQGERGHTQY

v_call: TRBV5-1
j_call: TRBJ2-7
cdr3_length: 13
clone_size: -
cdr3_aa: ASRGTLAGSYEQY

v_call: TRBV5-1
j_call: TRBJ1-4
cdr3_length: 11
clone_size: -
cdr3_aa: ASSQGDGWKLF

v_call: TRBV29-1
j_call: TRBJ2-7
cdr3_length: 11
clone_size: once
cdr3_aa: SCQGQTSYEQY

v_call: TRBV28
j_call: TRBJ2-7
cdr3_length: 11
clone_size: -
cdr3_aa: ASVRATPHEQY

v_call: TRBV11-1
j_call: TRBJ2-1
cdr3_length: 10
clone_size: -
cdr3_aa: ASSFGGTRQF

v_call: TRBV7-6
j_call: TRBJ2-3
cdr3_length: 16
clone_size: -
cdr3_aa: ASSLVEGTDSGADTQY

v_call: TRBV5-8
j_call: TRBJ2-1
cdr3_length: 13
clone_size: -
cdr3_aa: ASSPGLAGVGEQF

v_call: TRBV28
j_call: TRBJ1-5
cdr3_length: 10
clone_size: -
cdr3_aa: ASSPPDQPQH